These 30 T cell receptor beta chains were all obtained from the same sample, sequenced in a study of T cells after yellow fever vaccination. MiXCR, run by TCRdb on the 5' RACE reads, gives a single entry per CDR3 protein. The table has 200,000 to 250,000 distinct CDR3 sequences, 3% to 4% seen once. This specimen was CD4+ T cells sorted from PBMCs, taken 10 days after the yellow fever booster vaccination. The receptor set was obtained from a man between 18 and 35 years old who received the YFV17D yellow fever vaccine.

This clonotype was seen a handful of times. The chain uses TRBV24-1 and TRBJ2-1, with TRBD1 matching over 8 bases. The CDR3 spans 13 residues. After removal of 5 bases from V and 9 bases from J, the junction contained 5 bases not matched to a gene. Per the germline V gene, CDR1 is KGHDR and CDR2 is SFDVKD. CDR3 coding DNA: TGTGCCACCAGTGCATTCACAGGGGGTGAGCAGTTCTTC. It is translated as CATSAFTGGEQFF.

This clonotype was recorded many times. This rearrangement joins TRBV6-6 to TRBJ2-7; possibly TRBD1 or TRBD2 for D (6 bases each). V lost 6 bases and J 3 bases, leaving 12 bases between the germline ends. The CDR3 runs to 13 residues. The germline gives CDR1 MNHNY, CDR2 SVGAGI (reference sequence). The chain's CDR3 is CASRRTAGYEQYV. In nucleotides, the CDR3 is TGTGCCAGCAGGAGGACAGCGGGCTACGAGCAGTACGTC.

This sequence joins TRBV7-2 and TRBJ2-4, with D possibly TRBD1 on 6 matching bases. The V and J ends lost 3 bases and 4 bases respectively, with 13 bases between them. The CDR3 totals 15 residues. Germline V lookup: CDR1 SGHTA, CDR2 FQGNSA. This chain's CDR3 is CASSFEQGRKNIQYF. In nucleotides, the CDR3 is TGTGCCAGCAGCTTCGAACAGGGTCGAAAAAACATTCAGTACTTC.

This clonotype was observed at least ten times. This chain uses TRBV6-1 with TRBJ2-7, with D perhaps TRBD1 (5 bases). The CDR3 contains 12 residues. Germline CDR1 MNHNS, CDR2 SASEGT. V was clipped by 4 bases and J by 6 bases, with 10 bases between them. CDR3 in amino acids: CASSVSRVEQYV. The CDR3 nucleotides read TGTGCCAGCAGTGTGTCCAGGGTCGAGCAGTACGTC.

The sample holds many counts of this clonotype. This chain joins TRBV20-1 and TRBJ2-4; 7 nucleotides agree with TRBD1. Germline CDR1 and CDR2: DFQATT and SNEGSKA (reference sequence). The length of the CDR3 is 13 residues. J lost 0 bases, V lost 4 bases, and 0 bases had no gene match. CDR3 protein: CSATGGAKNIQYF. The CDR3 bases are TGCAGTGCTACAGGGGGAGCCAAAAACATTCAGTACTTC.

V and J are TRBV5-6 and TRBJ1-1; 7 bases align to TRBD1. The CDR3 is made up of 14 amino acids. With V trimmed by 0 bases and J by 4 bases, 3 bases remained unmatched. Per the germline V gene, CDR1 is SGHDT and CDR2 is YYEEEE. The CDR3 sequence: CASSLGTGSTEAFF. The CDR3, as DNA: TGTGCCAGCAGCTTGGGGACAGGTTCCACTGAAGCTTTCTTT.

This clonotype was picked up many times. The gene calls are TRBV7-9 and TRBJ2-5; tentatively, D is TRBD1 (6 bases). Looked up from germline, CDR1 is SEHNR and CDR2 is FQNEAQ (reference sequence). This CDR3 comprises 14 residues. Trimming took 4 bases from V and 5 from J, leaving 14 bases between them. The CDR3 sequence is CASSWSSGAETQYF. CDR3 in DNA: TGTGCCAGCAGCTGGTCCTCAGGGGCGGAGACCCAGTACTTC. Combining the CDR3 with reference TRBV7-9 and TRBJ2-5 gives the whole variable domain DTGVSQNPRHKITKRGQNVTFRCDPISEHNRLYWYRQTLGQGPEFLTYFQNEAQLEKSRLLSDRFSAERPKGSFSTLEIQRTEQGDSAMYLCASSWSSGAETQYFGPGTRLLVL.

The chain links TRBV7-2 to TRBJ2-2; D gene ambiguous. This CDR3 is 18 amino acids long. Germline lookup yields CDR1 SGHTA and CDR2 FQGNSA. The V end lost 3 bases, the J end lost 0 bases, and 17 bases lay between the germline ends. CDR3 coding DNA: TGTGCCAGCAGCTTGAGGATCGAGTGGTCGGCGAACACCGGGGAGCTGTTTTTT. This sequence encodes CASSLRIEWSANTGELFF.

This clonotype was observed at least ten times. The V call is TRBV9, the J call TRBJ2-2; perhaps TRBD2 as D (5 bases). With 4 bases removed from V and 8 bases from J, the gap between germline ends came to 15 bases. CDR1 is SGDLS and CDR2 is YYNGEE in the germline V gene. CDR3 length equals 14 residues. The CDR3 loop reads CASSIRTGGGELFF. CDR3 coding DNA: TGTGCCAGCAGCATTCGGACCGGCGGGGGGGAGCTGTTTTTT.

At least ten counts were recorded for this clonotype. The chain uses TRBV5-1 and TRBJ2-3; TRBD2 matches 9 bases. The CDR3 sequence is 16 residues long. The V segment lost 0 bases and the J segment 1 base; nucleotides outside the gene matches: 3. Germline lookup yields CDR1 SGHRS and CDR2 YFSETQ. The CDR3 DNA sequence: TGCGCCAGCAGCTTGGAACCTAGCGGGGGCACAGATACGCAGTATTTT. This codes for CASSLEPSGGTDTQYF.

This clonotype was observed at least ten times. The chain combines TRBV25-1 with TRBJ1-6; D perhaps matches TRBD1 (5 bases). This CDR3 has 16 amino acids. Trimming removed 4 bases at V and 0 bases at J, with 10 bases between. Germline CDR1 MGHDK, CDR2 SYGVNS. CDR3 protein: CASSGPGSSYNSPLHF. The CDR3 coding sequence is TGTGCCAGCAGTGGCCCAGGGAGCTCCTATAATTCACCCCTCCACTTT.

This clonotype was observed at least ten times. The chain carries TRBV29-1 and TRBJ1-1; no clear D gene. Germline V CDR1 and CDR2: SQVTM, ANQGSEA. This CDR3 is built from 13 residues. Deletions cut 6 bases from V and 0 bases from J, with 11 bases between. In DNA form, the CDR3 reads TGCAGCGTGGGCGGCGGGATGAACACTGAAGCTTTCTTT. This gives the protein CSVGGGMNTEAFF.

This clonotype showed up just a few times. This sequence joins TRBV24-1 and TRBJ2-5; D not resolved. The CDR3 runs 15 residues. Germline CDR1 is KGHDR and CDR2 is SFDVKD. V lost 4 bases to trimming and J lost 3 bases, with 14 bases between them. CDR3: CATSDPKLGEETQYF. CDR3 coding DNA: TGTGCCACCAGTGACCCAAAATTGGGCGAAGAGACCCAGTACTTC.

In its sample, this clonotype was seen many times. J is TRBJ2-5 and V is TRBV15; maybe TRBD2 (6 bases). Trimming removed 4 bases from V and 9 bases from J, with 18 bases in between. This CDR3 is built from 14 residues. Germline CDR1 LNHNV, CDR2 YYDKDF (reference sequence). The CDR3: CATSTVGGNGAQYF. The CDR3 region has the DNA TGTGCCACCAGCACCGTTGGGGGGAACGGGGCCCAGTACTTC.

The chain uses TRBV28 and TRBJ2-3, with 7 positions matching TRBD2. The CDR3 runs to 16 residues. V lost 4 bases and J lost 3; bases outside the gene matches: 10. Germline V gene data show CDR1 as MDHEN and CDR2 as SYDVKM. The CDR3 sequence is CASSSRLAGETDTQYF. The DNA for the CDR3 is TGTGCCAGCAGTTCCCGTTTGGCGGGGGAGACAGATACGCAGTATTTT.

This clonotype was counted only a few times. This sequence joins TRBV7-2 and TRBJ2-7; 8 bases fit TRBD1. V lost 5 bases and J lost 4; bases outside the gene matches: 7. The CDR3 sequence is 14 residues long. CDR1 is SGHTA, CDR2 FQGNSA, per germline. CDR3 DNA sequence: TGTGCCAGCAGCGCCCGGACAGGGCGATACGAGCAGTACTTC. This translates into CASSARTGRYEQYF.

This clonotype was detected many times. This sequence joins TRBV5-1 and TRBJ1-1; D uncertain. The germline gives CDR1 SGHRS, CDR2 YFSETQ. The CDR3 extends over 15 amino acids. V was trimmed by 0 bases and J by 3 bases, leaving 12 bases between them. The CDR3: CASSLGSGLDTEAFF. DNA of the CDR3: TGCGCCAGCAGCTTGGGTTCAGGCCTAGACACTGAAGCTTTCTTT. Together with reference TRBV5-1 and TRBJ1-1, the CDR3 gives the full variable domain: KAGVTQTPRYLIKTRGQQVTLSCSPISGHRSVSWYQQTPGQGLQFLFEYFSETQRNKGNFPGRFSGRQFSNSRSEMNVSTLELGDSALYLCASSLGSGLDTEAFFGQGTRLTVV.

In its sample, this clonotype was seen many times. The genes are TRBV5-1 and TRBJ2-1; 15 bases align to TRBD2. V lost 5 bases and J lost 10; bases outside the gene matches: 1. The CDR3 runs 13 residues. In germline, CDR1 is SGHRS, CDR2 YFSETQ. The CDR3 reads CASRGTSGGEQFF. The CDR3 bases are TGCGCCAGCAGAGGGACTAGCGGGGGGGAGCAGTTCTTC. Variable domain in full (rest from reference TRBV5-1 and TRBJ2-1): KAGVTQTPRYLIKTRGQQVTLSCSPISGHRSVSWYQQTPGQGLQFLFEYFSETQRNKGNFPGRFSGRQFSNSRSEMNVSTLELGDSALYLCASRGTSGGEQFFGPGTRLTVL.

This clonotype occurred a few times. This rearrangement joins TRBV7-2 to TRBJ2-3; D possibly uses TRBD1 or TRBD2 (5 bases each). Germline V gene lookup returns CDR1 SGHTA and CDR2 FQGNSA. The V gene lost 4 bases and the J gene lost 4 bases, with 9 bases spanning the gap. The CDR3 has 13 amino acids. The CDR3 DNA follows: TGTGCCAGCAGCTCGGTGGGGGCAGATACGCAGTATTTT. Amino acids: CASSSVGADTQYF.

This clonotype was recorded a few times. The V and J genes are TRBV18 and TRBJ2-1, with D hard to call. In germline, CDR1 is KGHSH, CDR2 LQKENI. Trimming cost V 1 base and J 7 bases, with 8 bases left between them. This CDR3 is built from 13 residues. CDR3 sequence reads: CASSPLKANEQFF. CDR3 nucleotides: TGTGCCAGCTCACCACTGAAAGCGAATGAGCAGTTCTTC. The whole variable domain, filled in from reference TRBV18 and TRBJ2-1, reads NAGVMQNPRHLVRRRGQEARLRCSPMKGHSHVYWYRQLPEEGLKFMVYLQKENIIDESGMPKERFSAEFPKEGPSILRIQQVVRGDSAAYFCASSPLKANEQFFGPGTRLTVL.

This clonotype has ten or more counts. The rearrangement links TRBV7-2 to TRBJ2-7; D perhaps matches TRBD1 (5 bases). V was trimmed by 3 bases and J by 1 base, leaving 7 bases between them. Germline loops: CDR1 SGHTA, CDR2 FQGNSA. CDR3 length: 13 amino acids. As DNA, the CDR3 is TGTGCCAGCAGCTTTGACAGATCCTACGAGCAGTACGTC. This gives the protein CASSFDRSYEQYV.

This clonotype was seen repeatedly, ten times or more. This chain links TRBV6-5 with TRBJ1-3, with TRBD1 as a possible D gene (6 bases). The CDR3 extends over 16 amino acids. The germline gives CDR1 MNHEY, CDR2 SVGAGI. V lost 5 bases, J lost 0 bases, and 14 bases lay in between. CDR3 residues: CASSDPGTPSGNTIYF. The CDR3 DNA follows: TGTGCCAGCAGTGACCCCGGGACACCCTCTGGAAACACCATATATTTT.

The rearrangement uses TRBV11-3 and TRBJ2-7; D unresolved. Germline lookup yields CDR1 SGHNT and CDR2 YENEEA. The CDR3 extends over 14 amino acids. Trimming pared 5 bases from V and 2 bases from J, leaving 13 bases between. The CDR3 DNA sequence: TGTGCCAGCAGCCCCGCCTGGCCAACCTACGAGCAGTACTTC. Translated, it gives CASSPAWPTYEQYF.

The chain joins TRBV20-1 to TRBJ2-5; 9 nucleotides line up with TRBD2. J gave up 5 bases and V 2 bases, and 12 bases lay outside the gene matches. Germline-derived CDR1 and CDR2 are DFQATT and SNEGSKA (reference sequence). CDR3 size: 16 residues. The CDR3 loop reads CSARSPYLAGDETQYF. The CDR3 region has the DNA TGCAGTGCTAGATCGCCCTACTTAGCGGGGGACGAGACCCAGTACTTC.

This clonotype was found once. The chain joins TRBV11-1 to TRBJ2-5, with a tentative D call TRBD1 (5 bases). V was shortened by 1 base and J by 0 bases, with 6 bases between the two germline ends. CDR1 is SGHAT, CDR2 FQDESV, per germline (reference sequence). The CDR3 has 14 amino acids. The DNA of the CDR3 is TGTGCCAGCAGCTTAGGACAGTACCAAGAGACCCAGTACTTC. Protein: CASSLGQYQETQYF. The full variable domain, in which reference TRBV11-1 and TRBJ2-5 provide the parts outside the CDR3, is EAEVAQSPRYKITEKSQAVAFWCDPISGHATLYWYRQILGQGPELLVQFQDESVVDDSQLPKDRFSAERLKGVDSTLKIQPAELGDSAMYLCASSLGQYQETQYFGPGTRLLVL.

This clonotype came up many times. The gene calls are TRBV12-3 or TRBV12-4 and TRBJ2-2; the D gene is possibly TRBD2 (6 bases). Trimming took 3 bases from V and 7 from J, leaving 9 bases between them. The CDR3 length is 13 residues. The CDR3 loop reads CASSLGGGGELFF. The CDR3 DNA reads as TGTGCCAGCAGTTTGGGAGGTGGCGGGGAGCTGTTTTTT.

This clonotype was counted ten times or more. The chain is built from TRBV4-3 and TRBJ1-4; TRBD1 matches at 10 bases. Per the germline V gene, CDR1 is LGHNA and CDR2 is YSLEER. CDR3 size: 14 residues. Unmatched junction bases numbered 3, after V lost 3 bases and J lost 8 bases. The CDR3 is CASSQGQGIEKLFF. CDR3 nucleotide sequence: TGCGCCAGCAGCCAGGGACAGGGGATAGAAAAACTGTTTTTT.

This clonotype was counted ten times or more. The rearrangement joins TRBV5-1 to TRBJ2-7; TRBD1 agrees at 7 bases. The CDR3 loop spans 13 amino acids. Germline loops: CDR1 SGHRS, CDR2 YFSETQ. The ends lost 5 bases at V and 7 bases at J; junction bases unmatched: 9. The CDR3 coding sequence is TGCGCCAGCAGTCGTACAGGGGATCGGGAGCAGTACGTC. The encoded protein is CASSRTGDREQYV.

In this sample, this clonotype turned up a few times. The chain couples TRBV19 to TRBJ2-1; no definite D call. V lost 1 base to trimming and J lost 8 bases, with 9 bases between them. The germline CDR1 and CDR2 sequences are LNHDA and SQIVND (reference sequence). The CDR3 length is 13 residues. CDR3 residues: CASSIAPIYEQFF. CDR3 coding DNA: TGTGCCAGTAGTATAGCCCCAATTTATGAGCAGTTCTTC.

This clonotype was observed a handful of times. The V and J genes are TRBV12-3 or TRBV12-4 and TRBJ2-7; the D is unclear. There are 18 residues in the CDR3. V shed 0 bases and J shed 5 bases, with 23 bases lying between them. The CDR3 DNA reads TGTGCCAGCAGTTTAGCCACAGACTTGGAGCGCGGTCCCCACGAGCAGTACGTC. The encoded protein is CASSLATDLERGPHEQYV.